Following are 2 T cell receptor beta chains from one sample sequenced in a study of T cells after yellow fever vaccination. TCRdb re-called the 5' RACE reads through MiXCR, storing one row per CDR3 protein. This sample has under 55,000 distinct CDR3 sequences, with approximately 6.6% found just once. The sample here was CD8+ T cells not binding an NS4B(214-222) dextramer, sorted from PBMCs, taken around 45 days after the first yellow fever vaccination. These receptors were taken from a man aged 18 to 29 who received the YFV17D yellow fever vaccine.

This clonotype was detected many times. The CDR3 sequence is CSATGYSYNEQFF. Here the CDR3 DNA reads TGCAGTGCCACGGGATACTCCTACAATGAGCAGTTCTTC. The chain links TRBV20-1 to TRBJ2-1, with a tentative D call TRBD2 (5 bases). There are 13 residues in the CDR3. Trimming took 6 bases from V and 0 from J, leaving 9 bases between them. Germline CDR1 reads DFQATT; CDR2 reads SNEGSKA (reference sequence).

This clonotype appeared many times. The genes are TRBV3-1 and TRBJ2-7; D gene uncertain. Trimming took off 1 base at V and 4 bases at J, with 8 bases between the two ends. Germline CDR1 is LGHDT and CDR2 is YNNKEL (reference sequence). CDR3 size: 13 residues. The CDR3 region is CASSQGVGYEQYF. The CDR3 DNA follows: TGTGCCAGCAGCCAAGGGGTGGGGTACGAGCAGTACTTC.